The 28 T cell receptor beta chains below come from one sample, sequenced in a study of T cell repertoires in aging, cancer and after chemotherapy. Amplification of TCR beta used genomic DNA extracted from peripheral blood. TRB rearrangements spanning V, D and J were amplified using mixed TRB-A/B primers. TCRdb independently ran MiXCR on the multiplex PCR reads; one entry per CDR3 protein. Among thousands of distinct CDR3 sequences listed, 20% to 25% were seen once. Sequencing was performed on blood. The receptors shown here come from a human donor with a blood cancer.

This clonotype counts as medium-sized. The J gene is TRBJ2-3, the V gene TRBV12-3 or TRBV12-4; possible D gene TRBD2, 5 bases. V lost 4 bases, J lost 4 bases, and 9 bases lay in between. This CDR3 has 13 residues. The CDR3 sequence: CASSYDYPDTQYF. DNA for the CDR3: TGTGCCAGCAGTTATGACTACCCAGATACGCAGTATTTT.

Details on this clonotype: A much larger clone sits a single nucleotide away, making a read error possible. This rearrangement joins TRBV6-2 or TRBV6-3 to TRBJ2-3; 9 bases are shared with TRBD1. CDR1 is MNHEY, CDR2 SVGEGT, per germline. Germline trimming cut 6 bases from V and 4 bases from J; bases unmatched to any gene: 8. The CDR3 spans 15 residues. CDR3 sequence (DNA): TGTGCCAGCAGCTCGGGACAGGGCTTTCCAGATACGCAGTATTTT. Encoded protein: CASSSGQGFPDTQYF.

The chain's CDR3 is CSARRDRSETQYF. The CDR3 DNA follows: TGCAGTGCTAGGAGAGACAGGTCAGAGACCCAGTACTTC. This rearrangement joins TRBV20-1 to TRBJ2-5, with TRBD1 as a possible D gene (6 bases). CDR3 size: 13 residues. CDR1 is DFQATT, CDR2 SNEGSKA, per germline (reference sequence). The ends were cut back, 3 bases at V and 4 bases at J, with 12 bases in the middle.

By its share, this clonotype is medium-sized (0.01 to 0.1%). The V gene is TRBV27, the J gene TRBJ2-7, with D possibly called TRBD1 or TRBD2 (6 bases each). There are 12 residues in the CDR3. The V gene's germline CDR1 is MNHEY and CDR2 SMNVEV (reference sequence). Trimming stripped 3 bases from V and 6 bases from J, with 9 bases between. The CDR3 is CASSFGGGEQYF. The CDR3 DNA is TGTGCCAGCAGTTTCGGAGGGGGCGAGCAGTACTTC.

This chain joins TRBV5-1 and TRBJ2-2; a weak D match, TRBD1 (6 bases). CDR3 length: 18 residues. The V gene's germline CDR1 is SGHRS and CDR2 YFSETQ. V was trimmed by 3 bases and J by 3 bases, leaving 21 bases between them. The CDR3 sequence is CASSSGTDRIGDTGELFF. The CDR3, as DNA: TGCGCCAGCAGCTCCGGAACTGACAGGATTGGGGACACCGGGGAGCTGTTTTTT.

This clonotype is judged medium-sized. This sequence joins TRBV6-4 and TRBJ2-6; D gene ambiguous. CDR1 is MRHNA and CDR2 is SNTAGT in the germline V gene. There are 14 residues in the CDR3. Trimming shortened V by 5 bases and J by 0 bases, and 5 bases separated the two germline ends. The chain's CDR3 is CASSRSSGANVLTF. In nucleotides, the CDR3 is TGTGCCAGCAGTCGGAGCTCTGGGGCCAACGTCCTGACTTTC.

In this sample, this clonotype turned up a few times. The CDR3 protein is CASSRVAGDYEQYF. The CDR3, as DNA: TGTGCCAGCAGTAGGGTAGCGGGGGATTACGAGCAGTACTTC. This chain joins TRBV6-2 or TRBV6-3 and TRBJ2-7, with TRBD2 identical over 9 bases. The CDR3 runs 14 residues. Trimming took 5 bases from V and 4 from J; bases not matched to a gene: 6. CDR1 MNHEY and CDR2 SVGEGT come from the germline V gene.

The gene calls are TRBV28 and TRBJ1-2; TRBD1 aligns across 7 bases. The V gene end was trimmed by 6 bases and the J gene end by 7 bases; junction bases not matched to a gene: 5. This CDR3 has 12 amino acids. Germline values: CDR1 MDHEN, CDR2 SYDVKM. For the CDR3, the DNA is TGTGCCAGCAGCAGACAGGGTTTTGGCTACACCTTC. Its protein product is CASSRQGFGYTF.

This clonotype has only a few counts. CDR3 DNA sequence: TGTGCCAGCAGTGACGGGACTAGCGACACAGATACGCAGTATTTT. This encodes CASSDGTSDTDTQYF. This chain joins TRBV6-4 and TRBJ2-3; 10 bases are shared with TRBD2. The ends lost 2 bases at V and 2 bases at J; junction bases unmatched: 1. Looked up from germline, CDR1 is MRHNA and CDR2 is SNTAGT. CDR3 length: 15 amino acids.

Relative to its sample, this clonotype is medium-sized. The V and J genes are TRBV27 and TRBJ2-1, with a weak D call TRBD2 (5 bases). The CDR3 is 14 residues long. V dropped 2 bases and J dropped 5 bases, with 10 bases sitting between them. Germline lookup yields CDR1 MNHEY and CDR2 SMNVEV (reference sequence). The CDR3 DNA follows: TGTGCCAGCAGTTTAAGGTCCGGGGACAATGAGCAGTTCTTC. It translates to CASSLRSGDNEQFF.

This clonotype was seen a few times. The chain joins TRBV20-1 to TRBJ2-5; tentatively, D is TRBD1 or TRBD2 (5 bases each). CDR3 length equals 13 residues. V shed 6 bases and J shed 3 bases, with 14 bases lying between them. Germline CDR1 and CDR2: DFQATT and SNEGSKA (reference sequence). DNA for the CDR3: TGCAGTGCCCCACGGGTGGGGGAAGAGACCCAGTACTTC. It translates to CSAPRVGEETQYF.

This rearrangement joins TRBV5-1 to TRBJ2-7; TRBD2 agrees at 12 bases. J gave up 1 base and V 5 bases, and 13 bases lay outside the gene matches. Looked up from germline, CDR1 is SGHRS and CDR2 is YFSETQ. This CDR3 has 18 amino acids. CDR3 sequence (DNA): TGCGCCAGCAGGCGTGATCTAGCGGGGGGGCGATTATCCTACGAGCAGTACTTC. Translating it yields CASRRDLAGGRLSYEQYF. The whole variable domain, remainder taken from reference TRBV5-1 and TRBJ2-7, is KAGVTQTPRYLIKTRGQQVTLSCSPISGHRSVSWYQQTPGQGLQFLFEYFSETQRNKGNFPGRFSGRQFSNSRSEMNVSTLELGDSALYLCASRRDLAGGRLSYEQYFGPGTRLTVT.

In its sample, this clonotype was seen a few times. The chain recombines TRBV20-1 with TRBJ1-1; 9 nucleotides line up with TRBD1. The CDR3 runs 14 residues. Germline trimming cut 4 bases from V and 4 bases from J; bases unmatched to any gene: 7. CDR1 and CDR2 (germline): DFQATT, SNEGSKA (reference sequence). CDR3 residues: CSAKTSTGGTEAFF. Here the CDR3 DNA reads TGCAGTGCTAAGACGTCGACAGGGGGCACTGAAGCTTTCTTT.

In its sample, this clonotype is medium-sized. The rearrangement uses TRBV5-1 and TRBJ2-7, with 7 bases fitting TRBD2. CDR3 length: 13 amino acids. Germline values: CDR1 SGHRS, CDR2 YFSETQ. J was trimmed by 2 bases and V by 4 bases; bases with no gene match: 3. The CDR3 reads CASSRGEPYEQYF. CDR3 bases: TGCGCCAGCAGCCGGGGGGAACCCTACGAGCAGTACTTC.

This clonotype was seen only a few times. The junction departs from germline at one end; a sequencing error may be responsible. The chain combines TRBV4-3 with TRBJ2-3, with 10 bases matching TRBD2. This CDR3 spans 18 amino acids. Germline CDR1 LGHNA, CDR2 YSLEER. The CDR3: CASSQARGSSGSIDTQYF. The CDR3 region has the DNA TGCGCCAGCAGCCAAGCCCGTGGGTCTAGCGGGAGCATAGATACGCAGTATTTT.

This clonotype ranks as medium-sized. The CDR3 sequence is CASSYSLQTSRQRYYEQYF. CDR3 coding DNA: TGTGCCAGCAGTTACTCGCTCCAAACTAGTCGTCAGCGGTACTACGAGCAGTACTTC. The chain is built from TRBV6-2 or TRBV6-3 and TRBJ2-7; maybe TRBD2 (5 bases). V shed 0 bases and J shed 3 bases, with 24 bases lying between them. The germline V gene has CDR1 MNHEY and CDR2 SVGEGT. This CDR3 is 19 amino acids long.

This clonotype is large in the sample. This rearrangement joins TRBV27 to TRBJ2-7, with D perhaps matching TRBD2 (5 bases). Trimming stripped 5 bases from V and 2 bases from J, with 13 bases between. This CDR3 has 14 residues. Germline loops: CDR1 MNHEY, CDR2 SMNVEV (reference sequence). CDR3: CASSPGQTTYEQYF. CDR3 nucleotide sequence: TGTGCCAGCAGTCCCGGGCAGACTACCTACGAGCAGTACTTC.

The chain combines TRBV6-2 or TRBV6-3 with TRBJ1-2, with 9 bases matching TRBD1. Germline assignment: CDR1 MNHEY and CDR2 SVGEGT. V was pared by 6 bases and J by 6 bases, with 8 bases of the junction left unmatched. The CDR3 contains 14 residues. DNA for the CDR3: TGTGCCAGCAGATTCGGGACAGGGAACGATGGCTACACCTTC. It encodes CASRFGTGNDGYTF.

DNA for the CDR3: TGCGCCAGCAGCTTAACTTACAGGGGCCAATATAATTCACCCCTCCACTTT. Amino acid sequence: CASSLTYRGQYNSPLHF. This chain uses TRBV5-1 with TRBJ1-6; 7 nucleotides align to TRBD1. CDR1 and CDR2 from the germline V gene are SGHRS and YFSETQ. Trimming removed 2 bases from V and 4 bases from J; junction bases left unmatched: 9. The CDR3 sequence is 17 residues long.

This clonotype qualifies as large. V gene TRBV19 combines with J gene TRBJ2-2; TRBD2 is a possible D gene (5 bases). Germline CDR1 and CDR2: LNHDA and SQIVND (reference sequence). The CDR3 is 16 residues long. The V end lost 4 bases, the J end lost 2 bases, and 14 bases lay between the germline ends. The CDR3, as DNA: TGTGCCAGTAGTACCTGGCGGGTTCCAAACACCGGGGAGCTGTTTTTT. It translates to CASSTWRVPNTGELFF. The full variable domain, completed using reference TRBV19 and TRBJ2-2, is DGGITQSPKYLFRKEGQNVTLSCEQNLNHDAMYWYRQDPGQGLRLIYYSQIVNDFQKGDIAEGYSVSREKKESFPLTVTSAQKNPTAFYLCASSTWRVPNTGELFFGEGSRLTVL.

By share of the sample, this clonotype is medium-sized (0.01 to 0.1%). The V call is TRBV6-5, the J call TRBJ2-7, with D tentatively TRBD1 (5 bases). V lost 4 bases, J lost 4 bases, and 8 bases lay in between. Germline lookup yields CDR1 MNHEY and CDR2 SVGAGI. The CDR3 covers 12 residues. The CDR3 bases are TGTGCCAGCAGTTCAGGGCATTACGAGCAGTACTTC. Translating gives CASSSGHYEQYF.

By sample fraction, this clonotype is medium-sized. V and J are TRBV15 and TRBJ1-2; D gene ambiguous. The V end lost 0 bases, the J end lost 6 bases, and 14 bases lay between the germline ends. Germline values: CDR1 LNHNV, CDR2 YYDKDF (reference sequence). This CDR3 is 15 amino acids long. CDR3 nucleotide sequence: TGTGCCACCAGCAGAGATAGTACGGTAGGACATGGCTACACCTTC. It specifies CATSRDSTVGHGYTF.

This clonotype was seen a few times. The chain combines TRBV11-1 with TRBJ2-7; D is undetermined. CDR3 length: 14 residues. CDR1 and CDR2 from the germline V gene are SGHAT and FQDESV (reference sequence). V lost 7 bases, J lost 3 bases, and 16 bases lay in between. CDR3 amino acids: CASTPGLGDYEQYF. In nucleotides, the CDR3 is TGTGCCAGCACTCCGGGTCTCGGAGACTACGAGCAGTACTTC.

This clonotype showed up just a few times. For the CDR3, the DNA is TGTGCCAGCAGCCGGCTGGGGGCTGAAGCTTTCTTT. Amino acids: CASSRLGAEAFF. This chain connects TRBV5-4 to TRBJ1-1, with TRBD1 as a possible D gene (5 bases). V gave up 4 bases and J gave up 6 bases, with 10 bases separating them. CDR3 length: 12 amino acids. Per the germline V gene, CDR1 is SGHNT and CDR2 is YYREEE (reference sequence).

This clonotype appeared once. The CDR3 is CASMFKESSYEQYF. The CDR3 coding sequence is TGTGCCAGCATGTTTAAGGAGAGCTCCTACGAGCAGTACTTC. The rearrangement uses TRBV28 and TRBJ2-7; D is undetermined. The V gene lost 7 bases and the J gene lost 0 bases, with 13 bases spanning the gap. Germline lookup yields CDR1 MDHEN and CDR2 SYDVKM. CDR3 length: 14 amino acids.

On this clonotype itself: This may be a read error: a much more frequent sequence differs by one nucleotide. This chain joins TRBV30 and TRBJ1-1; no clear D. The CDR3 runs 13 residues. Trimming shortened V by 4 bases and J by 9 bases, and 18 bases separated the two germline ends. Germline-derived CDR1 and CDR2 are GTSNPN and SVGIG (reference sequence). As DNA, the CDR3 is TGTGCCTGGATCGGACGGGGAACCAATAAAGCTTTCTTT. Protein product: CAWIGRGTNKAFF.

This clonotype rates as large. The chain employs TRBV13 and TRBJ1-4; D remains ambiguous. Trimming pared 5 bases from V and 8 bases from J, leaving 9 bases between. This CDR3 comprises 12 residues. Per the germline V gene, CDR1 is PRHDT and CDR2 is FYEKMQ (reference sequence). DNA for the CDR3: TGTGCCAGCAGCCGTTCGGGGGAAAAACTGTTTTTT. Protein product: CASSRSGEKLFF.

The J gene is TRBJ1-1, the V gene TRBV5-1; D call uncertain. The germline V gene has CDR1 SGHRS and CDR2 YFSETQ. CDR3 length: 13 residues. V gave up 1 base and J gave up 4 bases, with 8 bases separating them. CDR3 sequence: CASSLTGLTEAFF. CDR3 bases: TGCGCCAGCAGCTTGACGGGCCTCACTGAAGCTTTCTTT.